The 10 T cell receptor beta chains given below trace back to one sample, sequenced in a study of T cell responses to AZD1222 COVID-19 vaccine. Some clones are missing from TCRdb's copy, which holds only in-frame ones; the method was immunoSEQ multiplex PCR. The sample lists about 42,000 clones, 65% to 85% occurring once. Source: peripheral blood, taken 28 days after the second AZD1222 dose. Receptors were obtained from an adult who received the AZD1222 COVID-19 vaccine.

The chain joins TRBV19 to TRBJ2-7; tentative D call: TRBD2 (5 bases). Trimming took off 3 bases at V and 0 bases at J, with 12 bases between the two ends. Germline V gene data show CDR1 as LNHDA and CDR2 as SQIVND (reference sequence). CDR3 length: 15 residues. CDR3 sequence reads: CASSITADGSYEQYF. CDR3 sequence (DNA): TGTGCCAGTAGTATCACAGCGGATGGCTCCTACGAGCAGTACTTC.

The chain has TRBV14 and TRBJ2-7; no clear D gene. V lost 4 bases and J 4 bases, leaving 8 bases between the germline ends. Germline CDR1 reads SGHDN; CDR2 reads FVKESK. The CDR3 is 12 residues long. In DNA form, the CDR3 reads TGTGCCAGCAGCCTTCGCCGGTACGAGCAGTACTTC. This gives the protein CASSLRRYEQYF.

This sequence joins TRBV6-4 and TRBJ2-4; no reliable D call. V dropped 7 bases and J dropped 7 bases, with 14 bases sitting between them. The CDR3 has 13 residues. The germline V gene encodes CDR1 MRHNA and CDR2 SNTAGT. DNA of the CDR3: TGTGCCAGCACCTTAAGCCGTATGAACATTCAGTACTTC. It codes for CASTLSRMNIQYF.

The V call is TRBV6-5, the J call TRBJ1-4, with D possibly TRBD1 on 5 matching bases. The CDR3 runs to 16 residues. Per germline, CDR1 MNHEY and CDR2 SVGAGI. V lost 0 bases and J lost 8, with 16 bases in between. The CDR3 DNA is TGTGCCAGCAGTTACTCGAAGGCAGGGAGTAGGGAAAAACTGTTTTTT. This translates into CASSYSKAGSREKLFF.

The rearrangement links TRBV29-1 to TRBJ2-2; a weak D match, TRBD1 (6 bases). The CDR3 covers 14 residues. Germline loops: CDR1 SQVTM, CDR2 ANQGSEA. V lost 5 bases, J lost 3 bases, and 13 bases lay in between. CDR3 coding DNA: TGCAGCGTTCAACCTAGACAGGACACCGGGGAGCTGTTTTTT. Translating it yields CSVQPRQDTGELFF.

The chain has TRBV2 and TRBJ2-1; D gene ambiguous. With 2 bases removed from V and 14 bases from J, the gap between germline ends came to 10 bases. Germline-derived CDR1 and CDR2 are SNHLY and FYNNEI. This CDR3 is 11 amino acids long. The CDR3 DNA is TGTGCCAGCAGTGAATTTGGACGGGAGTTCTTC. Protein product: CASSEFGREFF.

This clone was detected only a few times. The chain combines TRBV7-9 with TRBJ2-2; D perhaps matches TRBD2 (5 bases). V was clipped by 2 bases and J by 4 bases, with 11 bases between them. The germline V gene has CDR1 SEHNR and CDR2 FQNEAQ (reference sequence). The CDR3 totals 15 residues. CDR3 in amino acids: CASSLRRGGTGELFF. The CDR3 DNA reads as TGTGCCAGCAGCTTAAGACGGGGTGGCACCGGGGAGCTGTTTTTT.

The chain links TRBV6-6 to TRBJ2-3; D unclear. Deletions cut 5 bases from V and 4 bases from J, with 10 bases between. The CDR3 has 13 residues. CDR1 is MNHNY and CDR2 is SVGAGI in the germline V gene (reference sequence). The CDR3 loop is CASSAVFADTQYF. The CDR3 nucleotides are TGTGCCAGCAGTGCGGTATTTGCAGATACGCAGTATTTT.

This chain links TRBV19 with TRBJ2-2; D is unclear. From germline, CDR1 is LNHDA and CDR2 SQIVND (reference sequence). The germline V and J ends were trimmed by 5 bases and 6 bases, with 10 bases remaining between them. This CDR3 comprises 13 residues. CDR3 sequence: CASSASAAGELFF. The DNA of the CDR3 is TGTGCCAGTAGTGCGTCAGCAGCCGGGGAGCTGTTTTTT.

CDR3 residues: CASSANKYPSTDTQYF. In DNA, the CDR3 is TGTGCCAGCAGCGCTAACAAGTACCCTAGCACAGATACGCAGTATTTT. The chain links TRBV9 to TRBJ2-3; D is uncertain. The CDR3 is 16 residues long. Germline CDR1 and CDR2: SGDLS and YYNGEE. V was shortened by 3 bases and J by 0 bases, with 14 bases between the two germline ends. Drawing the rest from reference TRBV9 and TRBJ2-3, the complete variable domain is DSGVTQTPKHLITATGQRVTLRCSPRSGDLSVYWYQQSLDQGLQFLIQYYNGEERAKGNILERFSAQQFPDLHSELNLSSLELGDSALYFCASSANKYPSTDTQYFGPGTRLTVL.